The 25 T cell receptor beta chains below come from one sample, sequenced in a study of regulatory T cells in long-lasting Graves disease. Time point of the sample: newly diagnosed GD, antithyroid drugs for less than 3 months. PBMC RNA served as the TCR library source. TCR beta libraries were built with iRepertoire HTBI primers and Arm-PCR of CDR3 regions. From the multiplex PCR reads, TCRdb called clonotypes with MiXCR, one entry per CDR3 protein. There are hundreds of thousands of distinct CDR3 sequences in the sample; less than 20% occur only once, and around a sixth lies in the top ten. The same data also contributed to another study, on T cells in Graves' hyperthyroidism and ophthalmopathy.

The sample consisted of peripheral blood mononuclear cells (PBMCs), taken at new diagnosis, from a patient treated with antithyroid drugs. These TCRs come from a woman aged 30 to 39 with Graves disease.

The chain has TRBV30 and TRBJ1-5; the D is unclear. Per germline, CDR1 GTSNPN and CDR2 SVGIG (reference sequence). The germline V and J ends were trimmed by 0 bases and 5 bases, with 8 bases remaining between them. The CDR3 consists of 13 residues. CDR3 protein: CAWSVTLDQPQHF. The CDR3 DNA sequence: TGTGCCTGGAGTGTAACACTGGATCAGCCCCAGCATTTT. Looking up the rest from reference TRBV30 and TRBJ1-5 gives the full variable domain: SQTIHQWPATLVQPVGSPLSLECTVEGTSNPNLYWYRQAAGRGLQLLFYSVGIGQISSEVPQNLSASRPQDRQFILSSKKLLLSDSGFYLCAWSVTLDQPQHFGDGTRLSIL.

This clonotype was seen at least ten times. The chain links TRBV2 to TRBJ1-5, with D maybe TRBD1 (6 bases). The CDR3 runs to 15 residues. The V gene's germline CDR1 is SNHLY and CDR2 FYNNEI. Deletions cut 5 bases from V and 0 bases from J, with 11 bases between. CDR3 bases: TGTGCCAGCAGTTGGACAGAGAATAGCAATCAGCCCCAGCATTTT. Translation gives CASSWTENSNQPQHF.

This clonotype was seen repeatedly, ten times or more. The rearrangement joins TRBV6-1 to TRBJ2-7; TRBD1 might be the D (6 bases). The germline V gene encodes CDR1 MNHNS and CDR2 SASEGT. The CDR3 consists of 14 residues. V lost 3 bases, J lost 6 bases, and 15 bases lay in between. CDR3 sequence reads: CASSDPYRESEQYF. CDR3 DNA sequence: TGTGCCAGCAGTGACCCTTACAGGGAATCCGAGCAGTACTTC.

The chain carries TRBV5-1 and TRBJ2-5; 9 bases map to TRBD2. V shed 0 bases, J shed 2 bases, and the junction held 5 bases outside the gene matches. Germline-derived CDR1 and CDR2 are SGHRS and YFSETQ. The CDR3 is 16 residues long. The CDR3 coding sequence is TGCGCCAGCAGCTTGGCCCTAGCGGGGTCACAAGAGACCCAGTACTTC. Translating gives CASSLALAGSQETQYF.

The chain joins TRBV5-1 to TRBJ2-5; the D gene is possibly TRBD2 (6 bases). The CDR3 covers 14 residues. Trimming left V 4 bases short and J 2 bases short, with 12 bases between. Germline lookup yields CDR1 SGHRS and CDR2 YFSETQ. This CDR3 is CASSPPGVQETQYF. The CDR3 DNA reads TGCGCCAGCAGCCCCCCGGGGGTACAAGAGACCCAGTACTTC.

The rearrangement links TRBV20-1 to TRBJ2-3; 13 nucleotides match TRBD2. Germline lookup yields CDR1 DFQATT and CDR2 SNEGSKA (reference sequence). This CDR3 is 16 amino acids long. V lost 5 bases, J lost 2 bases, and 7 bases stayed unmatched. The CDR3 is CSAGTSGRVATDTQYF. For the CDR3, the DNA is TGCAGTGCTGGTACTAGCGGGAGGGTGGCCACAGATACGCAGTATTTT.

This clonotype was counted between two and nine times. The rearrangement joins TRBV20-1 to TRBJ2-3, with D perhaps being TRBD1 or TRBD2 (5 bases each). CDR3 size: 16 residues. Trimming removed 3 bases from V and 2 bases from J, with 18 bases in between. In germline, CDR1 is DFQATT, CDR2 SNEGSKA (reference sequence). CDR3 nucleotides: TGCAGTGCTAGCGGGGCGGCGGCGGGTCCCACAGATACGCAGTATTTT. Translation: CSASGAAAGPTDTQYF.

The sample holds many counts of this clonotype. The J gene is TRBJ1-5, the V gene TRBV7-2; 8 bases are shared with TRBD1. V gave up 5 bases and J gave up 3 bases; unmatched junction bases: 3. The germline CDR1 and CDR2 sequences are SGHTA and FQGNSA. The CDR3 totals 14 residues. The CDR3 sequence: CASSPDRVNQPQHF. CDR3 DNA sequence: TGTGCCAGCAGCCCGGACAGGGTCAATCAGCCCCAGCATTTT.

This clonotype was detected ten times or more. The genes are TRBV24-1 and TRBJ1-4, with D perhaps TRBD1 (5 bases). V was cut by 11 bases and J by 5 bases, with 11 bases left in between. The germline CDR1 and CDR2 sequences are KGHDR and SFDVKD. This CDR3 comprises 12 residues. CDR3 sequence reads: CAIQGPNEKLFF. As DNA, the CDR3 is TGTGCCATTCAGGGTCCGAATGAAAAACTGTTTTTT.

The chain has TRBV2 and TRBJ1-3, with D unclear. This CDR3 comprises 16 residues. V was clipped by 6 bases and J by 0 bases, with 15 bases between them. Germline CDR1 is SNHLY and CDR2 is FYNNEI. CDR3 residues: CASSTSRTVSGNTIYF. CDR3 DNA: TGTGCCAGCAGCACCTCCCGGACCGTCTCTGGAAACACCATATATTTT.

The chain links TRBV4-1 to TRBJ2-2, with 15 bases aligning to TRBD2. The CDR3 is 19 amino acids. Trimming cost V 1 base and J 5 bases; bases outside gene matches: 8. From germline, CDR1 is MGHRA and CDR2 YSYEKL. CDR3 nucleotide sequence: TGCGCCAGCAGCCAAGGGACTAGCGGGAGGGCAGGTTGGACCGGGGAGCTGTTTTTT. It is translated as CASSQGTSGRAGWTGELFF.

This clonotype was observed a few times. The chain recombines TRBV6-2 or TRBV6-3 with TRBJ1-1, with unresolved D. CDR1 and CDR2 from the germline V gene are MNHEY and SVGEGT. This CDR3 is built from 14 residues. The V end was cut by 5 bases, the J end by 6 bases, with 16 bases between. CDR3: CASSPNTILPEAFF. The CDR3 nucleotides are TGTGCCAGCAGTCCGAATACAATTCTACCTGAAGCTTTCTTT.

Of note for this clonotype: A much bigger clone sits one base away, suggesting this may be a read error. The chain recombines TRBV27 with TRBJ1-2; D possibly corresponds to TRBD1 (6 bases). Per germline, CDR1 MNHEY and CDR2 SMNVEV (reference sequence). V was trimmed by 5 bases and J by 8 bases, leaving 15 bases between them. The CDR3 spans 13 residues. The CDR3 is CASSVKGGYGYTF. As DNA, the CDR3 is TGTGCCAGCAGTGTTAAAGGGGGTTACGGCTACACCTTC.

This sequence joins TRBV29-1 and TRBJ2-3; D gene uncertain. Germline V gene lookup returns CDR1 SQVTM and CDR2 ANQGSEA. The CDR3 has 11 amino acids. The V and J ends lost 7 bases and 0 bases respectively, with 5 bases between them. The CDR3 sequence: CSETSTDTQYF. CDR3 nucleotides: TGCAGCGAAACTAGCACAGATACGCAGTATTTT.

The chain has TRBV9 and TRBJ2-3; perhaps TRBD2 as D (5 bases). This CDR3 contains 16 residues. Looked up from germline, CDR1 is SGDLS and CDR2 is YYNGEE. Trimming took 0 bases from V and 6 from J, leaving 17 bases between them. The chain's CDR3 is CASSVESAKGGDTQYF. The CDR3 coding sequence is TGTGCCAGCAGCGTAGAGTCCGCAAAGGGCGGGGATACGCAGTATTTT.

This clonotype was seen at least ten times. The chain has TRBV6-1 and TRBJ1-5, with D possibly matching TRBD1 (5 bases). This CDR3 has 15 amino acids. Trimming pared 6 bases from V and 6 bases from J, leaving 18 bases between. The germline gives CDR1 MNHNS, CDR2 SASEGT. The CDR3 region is CASSKGWQHGQPQHF. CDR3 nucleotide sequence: TGTGCCAGCAGCAAGGGGTGGCAGCATGGTCAGCCCCAGCATTTT.

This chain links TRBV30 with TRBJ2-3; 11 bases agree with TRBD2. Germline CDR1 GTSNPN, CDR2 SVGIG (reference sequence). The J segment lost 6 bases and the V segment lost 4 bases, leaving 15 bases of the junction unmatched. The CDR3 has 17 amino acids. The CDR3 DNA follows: TGTGCCTGGACCCGAACGGGACTAGCGGTTAACAGTGATACGCAGTATTTT. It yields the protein CAWTRTGLAVNSDTQYF.

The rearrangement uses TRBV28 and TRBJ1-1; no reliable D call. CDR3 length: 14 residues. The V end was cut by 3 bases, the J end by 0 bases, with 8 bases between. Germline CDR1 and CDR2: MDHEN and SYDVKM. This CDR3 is CASSFLDLNTEAFF. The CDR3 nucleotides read TGTGCCAGCAGTTTCCTCGACCTGAACACTGAAGCTTTCTTT.

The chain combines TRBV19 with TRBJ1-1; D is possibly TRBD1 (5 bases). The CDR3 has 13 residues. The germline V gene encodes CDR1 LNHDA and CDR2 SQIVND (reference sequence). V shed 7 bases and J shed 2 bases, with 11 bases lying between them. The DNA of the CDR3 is TGTGCCAGTAAGTGGGGGGAAAACACTGAAGCTTTCTTT. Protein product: CASKWGENTEAFF. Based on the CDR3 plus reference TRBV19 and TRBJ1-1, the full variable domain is DGGITQSPKYLFRKEGQNVTLSCEQNLNHDAMYWYRQDPGQGLRLIYYSQIVNDFQKGDIAEGYSVSREKKESFPLTVTSAQKNPTAFYLCASKWGENTEAFFGQGTRLTVV.

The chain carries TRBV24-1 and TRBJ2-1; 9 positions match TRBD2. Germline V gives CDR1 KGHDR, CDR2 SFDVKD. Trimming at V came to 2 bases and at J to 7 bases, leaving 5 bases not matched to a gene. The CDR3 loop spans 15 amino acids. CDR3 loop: CATSDSAGGGNEQFF. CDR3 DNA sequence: TGTGCCACCAGTGATTCAGCGGGAGGCGGTAATGAGCAGTTCTTC.

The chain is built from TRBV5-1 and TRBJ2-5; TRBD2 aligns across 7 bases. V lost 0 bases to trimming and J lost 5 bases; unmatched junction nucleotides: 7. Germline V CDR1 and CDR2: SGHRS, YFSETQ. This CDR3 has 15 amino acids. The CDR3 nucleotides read TGCGCCAGCAGCTTGGGACTAGCATACGCGGAGACCCAGTACTTC. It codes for CASSLGLAYAETQYF.

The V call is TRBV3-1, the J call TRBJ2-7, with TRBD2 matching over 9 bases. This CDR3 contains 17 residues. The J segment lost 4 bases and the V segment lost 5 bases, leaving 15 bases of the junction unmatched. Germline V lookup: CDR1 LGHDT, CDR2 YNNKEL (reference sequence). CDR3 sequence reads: CASSVTLAGAQGYEQYF. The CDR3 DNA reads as TGTGCCAGCAGCGTTACGTTAGCGGGAGCCCAGGGGTACGAGCAGTACTTC.

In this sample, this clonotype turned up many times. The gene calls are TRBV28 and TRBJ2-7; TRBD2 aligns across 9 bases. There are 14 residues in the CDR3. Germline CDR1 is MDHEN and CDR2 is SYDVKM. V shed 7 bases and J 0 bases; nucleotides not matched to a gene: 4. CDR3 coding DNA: TGTGCCAGCACCTTTAGCGGGAGCTCCTACGAGCAGTACTTC. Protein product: CASTFSGSSYEQYF.

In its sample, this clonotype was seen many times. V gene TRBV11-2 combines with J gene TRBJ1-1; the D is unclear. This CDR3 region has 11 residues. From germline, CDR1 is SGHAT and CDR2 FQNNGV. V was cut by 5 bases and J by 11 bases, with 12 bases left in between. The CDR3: CASSPWSRAFF. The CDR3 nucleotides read TGTGCCAGCAGCCCTTGGAGTCGGGCTTTCTTT.

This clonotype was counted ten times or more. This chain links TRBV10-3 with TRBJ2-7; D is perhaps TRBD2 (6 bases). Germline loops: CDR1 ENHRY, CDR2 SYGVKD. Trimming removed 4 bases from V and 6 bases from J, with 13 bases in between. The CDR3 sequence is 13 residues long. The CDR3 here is CAISVGEAGEQYF. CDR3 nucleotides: TGTGCCATCAGTGTGGGGGAAGCGGGCGAGCAGTACTTC.